This passage covers 5 T cell receptor beta chains from one sample sequenced in a study of identical twins. TCRdb reprocessed the 5' RACE reads with MiXCR, giving one entry per CDR3 protein. In the table there are hundreds of thousands of distinct CDR3 sequences, around an eighth of which are singletons. The data also belong to a second study, concerning yellow fever vaccine responses in identical twins.

Input material: CD8+ T cells sorted from blood. The receptors originated from a woman in her late teens or twenties in good health.

In this sample, this clonotype turned up many times. V usage is TRBV29-1 and J usage is TRBJ2-5; D is uncertain. V was shortened by 0 bases and J by 6 bases, with 11 bases between the two germline ends. The germline CDR1 and CDR2 sequences are SQVTM and ANQGSEA. CDR3 length: 13 residues. CDR3 residues: CSVEEGVRKTQYF. The CDR3 DNA reads as TGCAGCGTTGAAGAGGGCGTGCGGAAGACCCAGTACTTC.

This chain connects TRBV11-2 to TRBJ2-1; the D is unclear. Per germline, CDR1 SGHAT and CDR2 FQNNGV. The CDR3 loop spans 14 amino acids. V was shortened by 5 bases and J by 7 bases, with 15 bases between the two germline ends. The CDR3 reads CASSQFFVGNEQFF. Here the CDR3 DNA reads TGTGCCAGCAGCCAGTTTTTCGTGGGGAATGAGCAGTTCTTC.

This clonotype was observed a handful of times. The chain uses TRBV3-1 and TRBJ2-5, with D uncertain. This CDR3 has 14 residues. V was trimmed by 0 bases and J by 0 bases, leaving 5 bases between them. From germline, CDR1 is LGHDT and CDR2 YNNKEL (reference sequence). DNA for the CDR3: TGTGCCAGCAGCCAAGAGGCCTACCAAGAGACCCAGTACTTC. It encodes CASSQEAYQETQYF.

This clonotype was detected a few times. This chain uses TRBV19 with TRBJ2-1; TRBD1 aligns across 11 bases. Germline V gene lookup returns CDR1 LNHDA and CDR2 SQIVND (reference sequence). V was pared by 6 bases and J by 6 bases, with 7 bases of the junction left unmatched. The length of the CDR3 is 15 residues. The CDR3 protein is CASSPYGTGGNEQFF. In DNA form, the CDR3 reads TGTGCCAGTAGCCCCTACGGGACAGGGGGCAATGAGCAGTTCTTC.

The J gene is TRBJ2-5, the V gene TRBV6-1, with TRBD1 matching 7 bases. With V trimmed by 6 bases and J by 2 bases, 6 bases remained unmatched. CDR3 size: 14 residues. Germline CDR1 MNHNS, CDR2 SASEGT. The CDR3 spells CASRHPGQQETQYF. The DNA of the CDR3 is TGTGCCAGCAGGCATCCGGGACAGCAAGAGACCCAGTACTTC.